The 12 T cell receptor beta chains in this list originate from one sample, sequenced in a study of cytomegalovirus exposure and HLA in healthy donors. It was with 60 Vbeta and 13 Jbeta primers that the PCR ran. The assay was immunoSEQ multiplex PCR, and TCRdb's table has in-frame clones only and misses some. Of roughly 140,000 clones listed, around 70% were seen once; the top ten hold less than 2.5%. The material sequenced was PBMCs. Receptors originate from a man aged 35-49 years in good health and CMV-seronegative.

This clone was seen a few times. The chain joins TRBV5-7 to TRBJ1-3; 7 bases agree with TRBD1. TRBV5-7 counts as an open reading frame of uncertain function. The CDR3 runs 15 residues. Trimming took 2 bases from V and 1 from J; bases not matched to a gene: 3. The CDR3 region is CASSFDRASGNTIYF. CDR3 nucleotides: TGTGCCAGCAGCTTCGACAGGGCATCTGGAAACACCATATATTTT.

This clone was counted only a few times. The V and J genes are TRBV6-6 and TRBJ1-1; D gene ambiguous. Germline V CDR1 and CDR2: MNHNY, SVGAGI (reference sequence). The CDR3 length is 16 residues. V was shortened by 0 bases and J by 5 bases, with 16 bases between the two germline ends. CDR3 residues: CASSYSGVRARTEAFF. CDR3 bases: TGTGCCAGCAGTTACTCCGGGGTAAGGGCTAGGACTGAAGCTTTCTTT.

V is TRBV15 and J is TRBJ1-5; D unresolved. The V end was cut by 0 bases, the J end by 2 bases, with 8 bases between. Germline-derived CDR1 and CDR2 are LNHNV and YYDKDF (reference sequence). The CDR3 runs 15 residues. In DNA form, the CDR3 reads TGTGCCACCAGCAGAGATGGCGGTGGCAATCAGCCCCAGCATTTT. Translating gives CATSRDGGGNQPQHF.

This chain joins TRBV7-9 and TRBJ2-1; 10 bases are a match to TRBD2. This CDR3 has 16 residues. J gave up 7 bases and V 6 bases, and 12 bases lay outside the gene matches. Germline assignment: CDR1 SEHNR and CDR2 FQNEAQ (reference sequence). The CDR3 DNA follows: TGTGCCAGCAGTCCCGTGGGGCTAGCGGGGGTTAATGAGCAGTTCTTC. Amino acid sequence: CASSPVGLAGVNEQFF.

This clone came up a few times. The chain carries TRBV5-4 and TRBJ1-6; a weak D match, TRBD1 (5 bases). In germline, CDR1 is SGHNT, CDR2 YYREEE (reference sequence). Between the trimmed V and J ends, which lost 3 bases and 10 bases, there was a span of 11 bases. The CDR3 has 13 residues. This CDR3 reads CASSYGGWSPLHF. CDR3 sequence (DNA): TGTGCCAGCAGCTATGGGGGGTGGTCACCCCTCCACTTT.

The V gene is TRBV5-1, the J gene TRBJ1-4; TRBD1 matches 8 bases. This CDR3 is 14 amino acids long. J lost 6 bases, V lost 2 bases, and 3 bases had no gene match. Germline CDR1 reads SGHRS; CDR2 reads YFSETQ. The CDR3 spells CASSFQGADEKLFF. The CDR3 DNA follows: TGCGCCAGCAGCTTCCAGGGGGCGGATGAAAAACTGTTTTTT. The full variable domain, its missing parts supplied by reference TRBV5-1 and TRBJ1-4, is KAGVTQTPRYLIKTRGQQVTLSCSPISGHRSVSWYQQTPGQGLQFLFEYFSETQRNKGNFPGRFSGRQFSNSRSEMNVSTLELGDSALYLCASSFQGADEKLFFGSGTQLSVL.

This chain connects TRBV15 to TRBJ2-1, with 8 positions matching TRBD2. V dropped 3 bases and J dropped 6; count of bases not matched to a gene: 7. Germline lookup yields CDR1 LNHNV and CDR2 YYDKDF (reference sequence). This CDR3 is built from 15 residues. The CDR3 nucleotides read TGTGCCACCAGCAGTGCCCAGCGGGAGTTCAATGAGCAGTTCTTC. This translates into CATSSAQREFNEQFF.

Note on this clone: The junction departs from the called germline gene at one end, perhaps through a read error. The chain couples TRBV7-2 to TRBJ2-3, with 11 bases that match TRBD1. Per the germline V gene, CDR1 is SGHTA and CDR2 is FQGNSA. This CDR3 contains 11 residues. CDR3 coding DNA: TGTGCCAGCAGCGCCGGGACAGGGGGGGTTTTT. Translation: CASSAGTGGVF.

The chain combines TRBV7-2 with TRBJ2-5; 9 nucleotides align to TRBD1. With V trimmed by 5 bases and J by 5 bases, 9 bases remained unmatched. There are 15 residues in the CDR3. The germline CDR1 and CDR2 sequences are SGHTA and FQGNSA. The CDR3 DNA follows: TGTGCCAGCAGCCGTACGGGGACAGGGAGGGAGACCCAGTACTTC. Protein: CASSRTGTGRETQYF. Combining the CDR3 with reference TRBV7-2 and TRBJ2-5 gives the whole variable domain GAGVSQSPSNKVTEKGKDVELRCDPISGHTALYWYRQSLGQGLEFLIYFQGNSAPDKSGLPSDRFSAERTGGSVSTLTIQRTQQEDSAVYLCASSRTGTGRETQYFGPGTRLLVL.

This clone was detected a few times. Other DNA sequences in the sample encode the same CDR3. The chain combines TRBV30 with TRBJ2-1; D possibly corresponds to TRBD2 (5 bases). The CDR3 spans 14 residues. CDR1 is GTSNPN, CDR2 SVGIG, per germline (reference sequence). V lost 0 bases and J lost 5, with 11 bases in between. The CDR3 region has the DNA TGTGCCTGGAGTGTAAAGCCGGGGAACAATGAGCAGTTCTTC. Translation gives CAWSVKPGNNEQFF.

The chain is built from TRBV28 and TRBJ1-2; a weak D match, TRBD1 (5 bases). The V gene's germline CDR1 is MDHEN and CDR2 SYDVKM. V was pared by 6 bases and J by 3 bases, with 11 bases between. The CDR3 consists of 13 residues. CDR3 bases: TGTGCCAGCAGGGAGGGGCAGGACTATGGCTACACCTTC. It translates to CASREGQDYGYTF.

The rearrangement uses TRBV27 and TRBJ1-1; D unresolved. Germline V gives CDR1 MNHEY, CDR2 SMNVEV (reference sequence). The V end was cut by 2 bases, the J end by 3 bases, with 10 bases between. The CDR3 runs 14 residues. CDR3 DNA sequence: TGTGCCAGCAGTTTAGGGAGGGCGTACACTGAAGCTTTCTTT. Its translation is CASSLGRAYTEAFF.